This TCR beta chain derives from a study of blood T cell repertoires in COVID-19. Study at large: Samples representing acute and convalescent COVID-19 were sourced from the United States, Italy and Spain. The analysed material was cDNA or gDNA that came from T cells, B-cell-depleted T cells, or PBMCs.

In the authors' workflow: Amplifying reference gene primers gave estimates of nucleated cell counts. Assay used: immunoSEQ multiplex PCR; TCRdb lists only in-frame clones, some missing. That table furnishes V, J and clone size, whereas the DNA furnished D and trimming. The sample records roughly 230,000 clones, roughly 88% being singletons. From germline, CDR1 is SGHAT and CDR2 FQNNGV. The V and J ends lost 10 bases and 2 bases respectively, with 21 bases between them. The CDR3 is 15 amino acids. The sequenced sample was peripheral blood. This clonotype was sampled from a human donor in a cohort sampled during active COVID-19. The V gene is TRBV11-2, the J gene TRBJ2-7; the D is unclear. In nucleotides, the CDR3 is TGTGCCACCAAGCTTAATCTGGCGGCCCCCTACGAGCAGTACTTC. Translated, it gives CATKLNLAAPYEQYF. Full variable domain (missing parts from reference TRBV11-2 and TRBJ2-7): EAGVAQSPRYKIIEKRQSVAFWCNPISGHATLYWYQQILGQGPKLLIQFQNNGVVDDSQLPKDRFSAERLKGVDSTLKIQPAKLEDSAVYLCATKLNLAAPYEQYFGPGTRLTVT.